The entry below gives a single T cell receptor beta chain sequence along with its context. Its antigen has not been determined. Base qualities are not recorded, but no much larger clone differs from it by a single base. Healthy HIV-negative adults with no recently reported acute infections or vaccinations were included as donors. Every donor was a Caucasian adult residing in Nashville, Tennessee, USA. The CD8 memory samples were a combination of magnetically selected CD45RO+ cells and CCR7-negative CD45RA+ effector memory (TemRA) cells. After blood collection by leukapheresis, PBMCs were isolated using Ficoll-Histopaque density gradient centrifugation and then cryopreserved in the vapor phase of liquid nitrogen. Analytical flow cytometry was used to check the purity and quantity of every magnetically sorted T cell population. Genomic DNA was isolated from each sorted fraction and quantified by UV absorbance on a Nanodrop 2000c.

These data are taken from a study of shared clonotypes between healthy human individuals (dated by TCRdb to 2020 to 2022). The study in broad terms: Two women and three men aged 18 to 49 years were included in the cohort. To increase sequencing depth and limit assay-specific biases, different laboratories used diverse techniques to prepare libraries and sequence TCR repertoires. Leukapheresis yielded between about 0.9 and 10 billion PBMCs per donor. The study deeply sequenced blood TCR repertoires of five healthy adults to estimate repertoire size and the extent of clonotype sharing between individuals. Per donor, three plates each were used for CD4 naive and CD4 memory, two for CD8 naive, and one for CD8 memory.

Broader findings and caveats from the paper: Sharing across a handful of donors was observed for roughly 5.4% of naive CD4, less than 4% of naive CD8, over 2% of memory CD4, and about 0.4% of memory CD8 clonotypes. Even with the large sequencing depth, rarefaction of the sorted-subset datasets indicated that sequencing was incomplete. Sampling was restricted to blood, and TCR repertoires in tissue are likely to differ from TCR repertoires in blood. Clonotypes shared by all four sorted-subset donors showed higher generation probabilities than non-shared clonotypes. Estimated clonotype richness was generally larger for naive than for memory subsets. Based on pairwise subsampling, the degree of clonotype sharing among donors was expected to be affected by sequencing depth. Because the study included only a small number of donors, the genetic and exposure-history diversity represented was limited.

TCR CDR3 regions were amplified from genomic DNA by multiplex PCR using the deep immunoSEQ assay. For each cell subset, the extracted genomic DNA was distributed evenly across all wells of several immunoSEQ 96-well plates, and each plate served as one replicate. Each replicate PCR for sorted subsets received about 0.2 ug genomic DNA, equal to tens of thousands of T cell genomes. Purified libraries were quantified with a Qubit 3.0 fluorometer, sized on a Bioanalyzer 2100, and re-quantified with the KAPA Library Quantification kit. Every immunoSEQ 96-well plate was sequenced on a dedicated single-read 150-cycle Illumina NextSeq 550 flow cell. Processing in the source paper ran as follows. Because the immunoSEQ output held only junctional sequences and lacked quality scores, the filtering could not match the filtering applied to full-length reads. To assign V/J genes and CDR3, sequences were annotated using PyIR, a Python wrapper for IgBLAST v1.9, with IMGT germline references. Reads with weak V/J assignments (E-value above 1e-6), missing CDR3, stop codons, out-of-frame junctions, or ambiguous translated residues were removed. A V3J clonotype was defined by an identical inferred V gene, J gene, and CDR3 amino acid sequence. Percentage overlap between repertoires was calculated by dividing the number of shared unique clonotypes by the size of the smaller repertoire. Repertoire richness was assessed with RTK rarefaction, the Chao1 estimator, and Recon v2.1 estimates of unobserved clonotypes. For all TCRbeta clonotypes obtained by the gDNA method from a few donors, generation probabilities were computed with OLGA. TCRdb re-hosts the immuneACCESS table, in-frame sequences only. Its copies lack some clones; in the studies checked, an unresolved V gene accounts for under half of them, and the cause for the rest is not known. For V, J and clone size, that table is used; D and trimming come from the DNA. Here the sample has about 92,000 clones; almost 70% occur a single time. Roughly 50% of the sample is in the top ten clones.

CDR1 and CDR2 are read off the germline V gene (reference sequence) as SGHNT and YYREEE. Cut back by 0 bases and 5 bases, the V and J ends lie 11 bases apart. The CDR3, from cysteine to phenylalanine, totals 15 residues. Only the CDR3 DNA is retained, 45 bases long and in frame from the first base. Material: memory CD8+ T cells sorted from blood. Taken with the paper, the label for cell subset or site translates to: CD45RO+ cells pooled with CCR7-negative TemRA cells. The clonotype was recovered from a man aged 30 to 39 in good health. Here the chain combines TRBV5-4 and TRBJ1-4; the D gene lacks a confident call. The CDR3 in this case is CASSLGSSGNEKLFF. The nucleotide sequence is TGTGCCAGCAGCTTGGGGTCCAGCGGAAATGAAAAACTGTTTTTT.